Following are 19 T cell receptor beta chains from one sample sequenced in a study of CD8 T cells in ankylosing spondylitis (dated 2017 in TCRdb). The library was built by means of 5' RACE. The reads were generated on an Illumina HiSeq 2500. In-frame beta chains were kept once TCRdb had trimmed the public reads at Q25 with fastp and called clones with MiXCR. Every CDR3 protein is listed once, alongside the most common genes and DNA of its rows. This sample comprises fewer than 200,000 distinct CDR3 sequences, about 18% of them detected only once. The top ten clones comprise more than 3.5% of the sample. Sequencing was carried out using blood, either unsorted or a sorted T cell fraction (not recorded which). These receptors were obtained from a male donor between 5 and 35 years old with ankylosing spondylitis or in good health (not recorded which). Donor details come from another sample of the same person, matched by shared clones.

V and J are TRBV11-3 and TRBJ2-2; D unclear. V was pared by 3 bases and J by 1 base, with 9 bases between. The germline V gene has CDR1 SGHNT and CDR2 YENEEA. There are 15 residues in the CDR3. In nucleotides, the CDR3 is TGTGCCAGCAGCTTCATCAGGAGGAACACCGGGGAGCTGTTTTTT. It specifies CASSFIRRNTGELFF.

The table lists this clonotype with many counts. The chain employs TRBV7-8 and TRBJ2-1; TRBD2 matches 9 bases. This CDR3 has 20 amino acids. Germline assignment: CDR1 SGHVS and CDR2 FQNEAQ. With V trimmed by 7 bases and J by 6 bases, 25 bases remained unmatched. The chain's CDR3 is CASNRLRASSGKDPRNEQFF. The CDR3 coding sequence is TGTGCCAGCAACCGATTAAGGGCTTCTAGCGGGAAGGATCCTCGCAATGAGCAGTTCTTC.

This clonotype came up many times. The CDR3 nucleotides are TGCAGTGCTAGAAAACCGGGAGCCGCGGGGGAGACCCAGTACTTC. Translation gives CSARKPGAAGETQYF. The chain employs TRBV20-1 and TRBJ2-5; perhaps TRBD2 as D (6 bases). Between the trimmed V and J ends, which lost 2 bases and 5 bases, there was a span of 18 bases. From germline, CDR1 is DFQATT and CDR2 SNEGSKA (reference sequence). This CDR3 contains 15 residues.

The chain has TRBV7-8 and TRBJ1-1; 9 nucleotides line up with TRBD1. This CDR3 is 13 amino acids long. Trimming removed 5 bases from V and 3 bases from J; junction bases left unmatched: 1. Germline values: CDR1 SGHVS, CDR2 FQNEAQ. In DNA, the CDR3 is TGTGCCAGCAGCGGACAGGGGCACACTGAAGCTTTCTTT. Its translation: CASSGQGHTEAFF.

The rearrangement links TRBV29-1 to TRBJ2-5; the match to TRBD1 covers 11 bases. This CDR3 has 14 amino acids. The germline CDR1 and CDR2 sequences are SQVTM and ANQGSEA. The V gene end was trimmed by 3 bases and the J gene end by 5 bases; junction bases not matched to a gene: 5. CDR3 bases: TGCAGCGTTGAGGACAGGGGGCGGGAGGAGACCCAGTACTTC. Protein product: CSVEDRGREETQYF.

A few counts support this clonotype. V is TRBV4-3 and J is TRBJ2-1; 7 bases align to TRBD2. The ends lost 1 base at V and 8 bases at J; junction bases unmatched: 8. The CDR3 loop spans 15 amino acids. CDR1 is LGHNA, CDR2 YSLEER, per germline. The chain's CDR3 is CASSQASGQAYEQFF. Here the CDR3 DNA reads TGCGCCAGCAGCCAAGCTAGCGGCCAGGCGTATGAGCAGTTCTTC.

The CDR3 nucleotides read TGTGCCTGGGGTGGGGGGACTTATCGTTACGAGCAGTACTTC. Translating it yields CAWGGGTYRYEQYF. V and J are TRBV30 and TRBJ2-7; D is perhaps TRBD2 (6 bases). CDR1 and CDR2 from the germline V gene are GTSNPN and SVGIG (reference sequence). The CDR3 consists of 14 residues. V lost 5 bases and J 4 bases, leaving 18 bases between the germline ends.

This clonotype was observed at least ten times. This rearrangement joins TRBV5-4 to TRBJ1-1; a weak D match, TRBD1 (5 bases). The germline gives CDR1 SGHNT, CDR2 YYREEE (reference sequence). The length of the CDR3 is 14 residues. Deletions cut 0 bases from V and 5 bases from J, with 11 bases between. In DNA, the CDR3 is TGTGCCAGCAGCTTGGTCTCCAGGGAGACTGAAGCTTTCTTT. This gives the protein CASSLVSRETEAFF.

This clonotype was found many times. The gene calls are TRBV7-9 and TRBJ2-3; D is perhaps TRBD2 (5 bases). This CDR3 is 13 amino acids long. V lost 11 bases and J 1 base, leaving 13 bases between the germline ends. CDR1 is SEHNR, CDR2 FQNEAQ, per germline (reference sequence). The DNA for the CDR3 is TGTGCCGCGCGGGTGCCCGGCACAGATACGCAGTATTTT. It is translated as CAARVPGTDTQYF.

This clonotype was seen a single time. This sequence joins TRBV12-3 or TRBV12-4 and TRBJ1-3; the match to TRBD1 covers 9 bases. The J segment lost 2 bases and the V segment lost 8 bases, leaving 7 bases of the junction unmatched. The CDR3 contains 15 residues. The DNA for the CDR3 is TGTGCCAGCGCCCAGACAGGGGGAACTGGAAACACCATATATTTT. Translated, it gives CASAQTGGTGNTIYF.

This clonotype was observed many times. The CDR3 DNA is TGTGCCAGCAGCCAAGATGCCACCGGGACAGTGGCCAATGAGCAGTTCTTC. Its translation is CASSQDATGTVANEQFF. The chain combines TRBV3-1 with TRBJ2-1; 7 positions agree with TRBD1. V trimming: 0 bases; J trimming: 6 bases; junction bases outside the gene matches: 11. This CDR3 has 17 amino acids. Germline CDR1 LGHDT, CDR2 YNNKEL (reference sequence).

This clonotype was detected many times. The chain combines TRBV20-1 with TRBJ1-5, with D possibly being TRBD1 (6 bases). The ends were cut back, 0 bases at V and 1 base at J, with 10 bases in the middle. There are 15 residues in the CDR3. Germline assignment: CDR1 DFQATT and CDR2 SNEGSKA (reference sequence). The CDR3 region is CSARDPGDSNQPQHF. CDR3 sequence (DNA): TGCAGTGCTAGAGATCCAGGGGACAGCAATCAGCCCCAGCATTTT.

This clonotype was recorded a few times. The gene calls are TRBV19 and TRBJ2-5; 9 nucleotides match TRBD1. V shed 3 bases, J shed 3 bases, and the junction held 2 bases outside the gene matches. The CDR3 is made up of 14 amino acids. Germline values: CDR1 LNHDA, CDR2 SQIVND (reference sequence). Written as DNA, the CDR3 is TGTGCCAGTAGTATCACAGGGGGCAAAGAGACCCAGTACTTC. Residues: CASSITGGKETQYF.

This clonotype was counted ten times or more. The gene calls are TRBV28 and TRBJ2-7; tentatively, D is TRBD1 (6 bases). From germline, CDR1 is MDHEN and CDR2 SYDVKM. This CDR3 spans 16 amino acids. V dropped 6 bases and J dropped 4 bases, with 22 bases sitting between them. The CDR3 DNA is TGTGCCAGCAGCTTCACCCTACAGGGTTTGAGTTACGAGCAGTACTTC. This sequence encodes CASSFTLQGLSYEQYF.

The V call is TRBV5-6, the J call TRBJ2-3; no firm D call. The CDR3 extends over 17 amino acids. V lost 3 bases, J lost 0 bases, and 17 bases lay in between. Germline-derived CDR1 and CDR2 are SGHDT and YYEEEE. CDR3 residues: CASSYPQRLKSTDTQYF. The CDR3 DNA follows: TGTGCCAGCAGCTATCCCCAGAGACTCAAAAGCACAGATACGCAGTATTTT.

This clonotype was counted ten times or more. The genes are TRBV13 and TRBJ2-7; 14 positions match TRBD2. The CDR3 contains 19 residues. Germline lookup yields CDR1 PRHDT and CDR2 FYEKMQ (reference sequence). V was pared by 6 bases and J by 2 bases, with 15 bases of the junction left unmatched. CDR3 DNA sequence: TGTGCCAGCAGAGACATGGGGGGACTAGCGGGAGATAGGGCCTACGAGCAGTACTTC. Protein sequence: CASRDMGGLAGDRAYEQYF.

In this sample, this clonotype turned up many times. This chain links TRBV24-1 with TRBJ2-2, with a weak D call TRBD2 (6 bases). The germline V and J ends were trimmed by 9 bases and 4 bases, with 17 bases remaining between them. CDR3 length: 15 residues. Germline CDR1 KGHDR, CDR2 SFDVKD. This CDR3 reads CATASGLSSTGELFF. DNA for the CDR3: TGTGCCACCGCGTCGGGACTCTCGAGCACCGGGGAGCTGTTTTTT.

The genes are TRBV11-2 and TRBJ2-6, with 11 bases fitting TRBD2. CDR3 size: 18 residues. CDR1 is SGHAT and CDR2 is FQNNGV in the germline V gene. The V and J ends lost 6 bases and 1 base, in that order; junction bases with no gene match: 8. CDR3 coding DNA: TGTGCCAGCAGACCTAGACTAGCGGGGATTTCTGGGGCCAACGTCCTGACTTTC. Protein sequence: CASRPRLAGISGANVLTF.

This clonotype was found many times. V usage is TRBV12-3 or TRBV12-4 and J usage is TRBJ2-1, with D unclear. With 2 bases removed from V and 8 bases from J, the gap between germline ends came to 13 bases. The CDR3 sequence is 14 residues long. CDR3 DNA sequence: TGTGCCAGCAGTTTATTCACAGATAGTTATGAGCAGTTCTTC. Protein sequence: CASSLFTDSYEQFF.